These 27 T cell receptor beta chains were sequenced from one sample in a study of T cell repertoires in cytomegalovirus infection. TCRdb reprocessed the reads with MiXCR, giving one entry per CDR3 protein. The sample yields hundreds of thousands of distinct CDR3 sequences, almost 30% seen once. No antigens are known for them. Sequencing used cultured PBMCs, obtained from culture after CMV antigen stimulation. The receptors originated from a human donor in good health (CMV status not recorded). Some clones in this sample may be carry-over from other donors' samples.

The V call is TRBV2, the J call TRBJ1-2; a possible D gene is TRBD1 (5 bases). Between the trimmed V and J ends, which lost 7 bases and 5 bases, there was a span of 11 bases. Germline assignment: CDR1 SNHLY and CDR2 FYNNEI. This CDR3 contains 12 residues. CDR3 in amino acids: CASNPQGYGYTF. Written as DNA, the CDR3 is TGTGCCAGCAACCCCCAGGGATATGGCTACACCTTC. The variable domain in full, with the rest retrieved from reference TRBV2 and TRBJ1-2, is EPEVTQTPSHQVTQMGQEVILRCVPISNHLYFYWYRQILGQKVEFLVSFYNNEISEKSEIFDDQFSVERPDGSNFTLKIRSTKLEDSAMYFCASNPQGYGYTFGSGTRLTVV.

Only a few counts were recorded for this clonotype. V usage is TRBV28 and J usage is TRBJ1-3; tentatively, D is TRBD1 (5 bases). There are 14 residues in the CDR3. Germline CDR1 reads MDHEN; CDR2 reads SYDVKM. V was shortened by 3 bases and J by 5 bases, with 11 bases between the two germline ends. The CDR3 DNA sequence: TGTGCCAGCAGTTTGGTTCAGGGAAGAAACACCATATATTTT. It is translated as CASSLVQGRNTIYF.

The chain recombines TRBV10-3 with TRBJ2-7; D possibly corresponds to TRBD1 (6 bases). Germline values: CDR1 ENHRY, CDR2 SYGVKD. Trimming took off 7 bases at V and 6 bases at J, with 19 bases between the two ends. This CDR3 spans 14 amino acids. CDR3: CAIIGTPGTGEQYF. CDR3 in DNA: TGTGCCATCATCGGGACACCGGGGACCGGCGAGCAGTACTTC.

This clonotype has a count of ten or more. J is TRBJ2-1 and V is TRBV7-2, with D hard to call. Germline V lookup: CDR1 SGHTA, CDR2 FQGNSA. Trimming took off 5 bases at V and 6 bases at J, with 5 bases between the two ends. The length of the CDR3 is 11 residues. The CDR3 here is CASSQTNEQFF. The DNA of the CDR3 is TGTGCCAGCAGCCAAACCAATGAGCAGTTCTTC.

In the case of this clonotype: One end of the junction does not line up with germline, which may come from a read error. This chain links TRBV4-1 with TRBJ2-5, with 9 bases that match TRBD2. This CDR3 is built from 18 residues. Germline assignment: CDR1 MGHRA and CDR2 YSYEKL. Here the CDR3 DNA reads TGTGCCAGCAGCCAAGGCATAGTAGCGGGGGAGGTACAAGAGACCCAGTACTTC. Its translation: CASSQGIVAGEVQETQYF.

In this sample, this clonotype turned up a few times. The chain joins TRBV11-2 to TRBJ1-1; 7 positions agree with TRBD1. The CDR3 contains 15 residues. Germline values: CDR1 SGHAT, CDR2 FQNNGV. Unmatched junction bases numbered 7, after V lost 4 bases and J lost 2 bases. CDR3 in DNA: TGTGCCAGCAGCTCCCGGACAGGTCAAAACACTGAAGCTTTCTTT. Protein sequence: CASSSRTGQNTEAFF.

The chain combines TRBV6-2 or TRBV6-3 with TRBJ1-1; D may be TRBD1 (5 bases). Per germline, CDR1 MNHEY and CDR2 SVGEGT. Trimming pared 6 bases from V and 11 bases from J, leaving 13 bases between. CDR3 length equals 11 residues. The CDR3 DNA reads TGTGCCAGCAGAGAGGGGCCCGGCGCTTTCTTT. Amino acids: CASREGPGAFF.

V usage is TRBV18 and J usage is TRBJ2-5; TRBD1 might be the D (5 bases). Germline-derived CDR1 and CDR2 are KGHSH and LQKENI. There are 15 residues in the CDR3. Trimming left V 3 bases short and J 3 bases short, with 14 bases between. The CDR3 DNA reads TGTGCCAGCTCACCTCTTCAAGACAGAGAAGAGACCCAGTACTTC. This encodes CASSPLQDREETQYF.

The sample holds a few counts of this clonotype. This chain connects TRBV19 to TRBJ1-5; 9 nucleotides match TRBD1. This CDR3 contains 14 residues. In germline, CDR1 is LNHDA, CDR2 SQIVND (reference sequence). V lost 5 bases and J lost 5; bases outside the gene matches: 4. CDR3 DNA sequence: TGTGCCAGTAGTGTCGACAGGGGGGATCAGCCCCAGCATTTT. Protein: CASSVDRGDQPQHF.

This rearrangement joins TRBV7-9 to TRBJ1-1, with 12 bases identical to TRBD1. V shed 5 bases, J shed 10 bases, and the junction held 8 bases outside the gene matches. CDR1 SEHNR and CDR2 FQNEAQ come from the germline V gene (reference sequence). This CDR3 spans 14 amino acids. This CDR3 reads CASSRRDRGRRAFF. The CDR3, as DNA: TGTGCCAGCAGCCGAAGGGACAGGGGGCGTCGAGCTTTCTTT.

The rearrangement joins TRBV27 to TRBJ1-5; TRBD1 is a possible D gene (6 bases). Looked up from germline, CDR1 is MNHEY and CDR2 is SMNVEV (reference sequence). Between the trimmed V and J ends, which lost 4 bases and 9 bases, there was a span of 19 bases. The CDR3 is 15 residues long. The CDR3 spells CASSSTGRGSPPQHF. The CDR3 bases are TGTGCCAGCAGTTCGACAGGTAGGGGTAGTCCGCCCCAGCATTTT.

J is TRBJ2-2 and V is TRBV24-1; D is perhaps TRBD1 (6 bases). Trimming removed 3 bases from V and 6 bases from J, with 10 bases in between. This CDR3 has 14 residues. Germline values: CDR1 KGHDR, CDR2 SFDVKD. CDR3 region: CATSDRTVPGELFF. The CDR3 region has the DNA TGTGCCACCAGTGATCGGACAGTTCCCGGGGAGCTGTTTTTT.

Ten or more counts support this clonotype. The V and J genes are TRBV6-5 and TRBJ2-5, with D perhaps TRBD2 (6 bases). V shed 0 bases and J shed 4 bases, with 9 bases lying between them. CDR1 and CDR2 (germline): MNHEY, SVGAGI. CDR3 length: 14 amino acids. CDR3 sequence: CASSYSTAGETQYF. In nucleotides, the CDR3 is TGTGCCAGCAGTTACTCGACAGCGGGAGAGACCCAGTACTTC.

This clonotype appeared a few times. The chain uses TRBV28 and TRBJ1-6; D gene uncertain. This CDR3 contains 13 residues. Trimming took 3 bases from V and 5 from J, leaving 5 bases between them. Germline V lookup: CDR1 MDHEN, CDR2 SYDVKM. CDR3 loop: CASSFTDNSPLHF. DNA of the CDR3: TGTGCCAGCAGTTTCACGGATAATTCACCCCTCCACTTT.

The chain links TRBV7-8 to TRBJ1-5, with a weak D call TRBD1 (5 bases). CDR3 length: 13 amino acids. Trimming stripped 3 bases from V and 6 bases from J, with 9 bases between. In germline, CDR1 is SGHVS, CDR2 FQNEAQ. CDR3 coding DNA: TGTGCCAGCAGCTTCGGCAGGGTTCAGCCCCAGCATTTT. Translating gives CASSFGRVQPQHF.

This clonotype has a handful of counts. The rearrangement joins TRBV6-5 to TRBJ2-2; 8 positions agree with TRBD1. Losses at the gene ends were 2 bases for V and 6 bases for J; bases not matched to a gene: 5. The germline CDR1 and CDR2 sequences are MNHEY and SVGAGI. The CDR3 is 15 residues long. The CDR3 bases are TGTGCCAGCAGTTACAGGACAGGGCGGTCCGGGGAGCTGTTTTTT. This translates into CASSYRTGRSGELFF.

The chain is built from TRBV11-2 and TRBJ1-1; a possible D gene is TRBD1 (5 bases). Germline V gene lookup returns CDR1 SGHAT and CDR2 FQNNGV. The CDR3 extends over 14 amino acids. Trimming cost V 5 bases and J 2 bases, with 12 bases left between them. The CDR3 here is CASSAQTDNTEAFF. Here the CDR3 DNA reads TGTGCCAGCAGCGCACAGACAGATAACACTGAAGCTTTCTTT.

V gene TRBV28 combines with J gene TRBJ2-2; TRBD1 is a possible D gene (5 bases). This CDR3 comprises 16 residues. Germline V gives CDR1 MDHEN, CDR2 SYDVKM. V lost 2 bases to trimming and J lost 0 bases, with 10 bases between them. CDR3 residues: CASSLPWTPNTGELFF. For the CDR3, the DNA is TGTGCCAGCAGTTTACCCTGGACACCGAACACCGGGGAGCTGTTTTTT.

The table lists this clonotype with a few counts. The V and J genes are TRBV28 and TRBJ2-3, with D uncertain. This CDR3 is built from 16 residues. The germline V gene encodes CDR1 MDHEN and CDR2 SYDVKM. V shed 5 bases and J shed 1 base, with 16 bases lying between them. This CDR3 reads CASSISGVAGTDTQYF. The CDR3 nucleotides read TGTGCCAGCAGTATCTCTGGGGTGGCAGGCACAGATACGCAGTATTTT.

The CDR3 DNA sequence: TGTGCCAGCGGGACGGGCACAGATACGCAGTATTTT. As protein: CASGTGTDTQYF. J is TRBJ2-3 and V is TRBV9, with D tentatively TRBD1 or TRBD2 (5 bases each). Trimming removed 7 bases from V and 1 base from J, with 7 bases in between. The germline V gene has CDR1 SGDLS and CDR2 YYNGEE. This CDR3 comprises 12 residues.

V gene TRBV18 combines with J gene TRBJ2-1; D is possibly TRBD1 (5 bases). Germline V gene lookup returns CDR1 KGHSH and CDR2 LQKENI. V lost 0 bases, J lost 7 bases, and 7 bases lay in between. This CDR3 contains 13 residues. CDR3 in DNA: TGTGCCAGCTCACCACCACAGGCAAATGAGCAGTTCTTC. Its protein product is CASSPPQANEQFF.

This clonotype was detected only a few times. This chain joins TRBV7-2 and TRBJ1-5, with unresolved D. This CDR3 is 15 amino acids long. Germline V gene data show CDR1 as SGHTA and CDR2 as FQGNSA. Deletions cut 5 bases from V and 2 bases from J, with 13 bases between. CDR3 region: CASSPGREGNQPQHF. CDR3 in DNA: TGTGCCAGCAGCCCGGGGAGAGAGGGCAATCAGCCCCAGCATTTT.

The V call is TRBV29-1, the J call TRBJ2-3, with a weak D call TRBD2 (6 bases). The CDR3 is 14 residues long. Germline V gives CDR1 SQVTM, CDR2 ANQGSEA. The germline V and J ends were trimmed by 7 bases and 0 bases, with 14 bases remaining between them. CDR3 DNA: TGCAGCGCCAGGACTATGTCTAGCACAGATACGCAGTATTTT. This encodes CSARTMSSTDTQYF.

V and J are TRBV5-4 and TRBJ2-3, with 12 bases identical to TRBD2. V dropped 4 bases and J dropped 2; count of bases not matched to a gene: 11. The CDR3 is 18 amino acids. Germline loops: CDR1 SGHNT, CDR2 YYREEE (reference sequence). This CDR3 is CASSPLTGTSGYTDTQYF. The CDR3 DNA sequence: TGTGCCAGCAGCCCTCTGACCGGGACTAGCGGGTACACAGATACGCAGTATTTT. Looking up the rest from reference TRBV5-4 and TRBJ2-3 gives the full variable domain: ETGVTQSPTHLIKTRGQQVTLRCSSQSGHNTVSWYQQALGQGPQFIFQYYREEENGRGNFPPRFSGLQFPNYSSELNVNALELDDSALYLCASSPLTGTSGYTDTQYFGPGTRLTVL.

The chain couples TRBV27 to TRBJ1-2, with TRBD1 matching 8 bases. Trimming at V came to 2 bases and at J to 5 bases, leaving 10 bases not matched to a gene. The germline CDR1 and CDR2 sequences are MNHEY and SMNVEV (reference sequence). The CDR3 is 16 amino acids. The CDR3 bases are TGTGCCAGCAGTTTAGGGCCAGGGGGCCAATTATATGGCTACACCTTC. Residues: CASSLGPGGQLYGYTF.

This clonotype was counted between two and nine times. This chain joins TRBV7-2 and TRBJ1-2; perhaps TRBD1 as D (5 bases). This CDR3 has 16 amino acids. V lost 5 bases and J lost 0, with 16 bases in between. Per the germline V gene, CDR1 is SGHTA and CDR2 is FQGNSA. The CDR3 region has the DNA TGTGCCAGCAGCCTTCTCGGGGGGGGTACTAACTATGGCTACACCTTC. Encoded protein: CASSLLGGGTNYGYTF.

The CDR3 DNA is TGCGCCAGCAGCCAAGGAGGCGCGAGGTCGGGGTCCTCCTACAATGAGCAGTTCTTC. This translates into CASSQGGARSGSSYNEQFF. The genes are TRBV4-1 and TRBJ2-1, with D possibly matching TRBD2 (5 bases). This CDR3 is built from 19 residues. Germline loops: CDR1 MGHRA, CDR2 YSYEKL. V lost 1 base and J lost 0, with 19 bases in between.